The 5 T cell receptor beta chains below all came from one sample that was sequenced in a study of response to subunit inactivated influenza vaccine. Using its own MiXCR run on the RT-PCR reads, TCRdb lists one record per CDR3 protein. Counted here are some 540,000 distinct CDR3 sequences, under 30% occurring once; the ten biggest clones make up 2.8%. These data were likewise used in another study, on T cells expressing NK-cell markers. This second study says: TCR beta libraries carry UMIs added by 5'RACE template switching.

The sequences come from CD4+ T cells sorted from PBMCs, collected 11 to 12 days after vaccination. The receptors were gathered from a man aged 45-60 years who received an inactivated influenza vaccine.

This chain uses TRBV20-1 with TRBJ2-1; D gene unclear. Trimming cost V 6 bases and J 3 bases, with 9 bases left between them. This CDR3 is 12 amino acids long. Germline V gene lookup returns CDR1 DFQATT and CDR2 SNEGSKA (reference sequence). The CDR3 sequence is CSAAPHYNEQFF. CDR3 bases: TGCAGTGCCGCGCCACACTACAATGAGCAGTTCTTC.

This chain links TRBV15 with TRBJ1-2; D unclear. Trimming cost V 4 bases and J 5 bases, with 5 bases left between them. From germline, CDR1 is LNHNV and CDR2 YYDKDF (reference sequence). This CDR3 has 11 amino acids. This CDR3 reads CATSTAYGYTF. The CDR3 DNA follows: TGTGCCACCAGCACTGCTTATGGCTACACCTTC.

The CDR3 nucleotides read TGCGCCAGCAGCCACCCCGGGACTAGCGGGACTAATGAGCAGTTCTTC. Translation gives CASSHPGTSGTNEQFF. V gene TRBV4-3 combines with J gene TRBJ2-1, with 13 positions matching TRBD2. The CDR3 runs to 16 residues. Trimming removed 3 bases from V and 7 bases from J; junction bases left unmatched: 6. Per the germline V gene, CDR1 is LGHNA and CDR2 is YSLEER.

This chain links TRBV20-1 with TRBJ2-7; 8 bases line up with TRBD2. CDR1 and CDR2 from the germline V gene are DFQATT and SNEGSKA (reference sequence). V was pared by 6 bases and J by 4 bases, with 11 bases of the junction left unmatched. This CDR3 is built from 14 residues. This CDR3 is CSAREVAGPYEQYF. In nucleotides, the CDR3 is TGCAGTGCCCGGGAGGTAGCGGGACCTTACGAGCAGTACTTC.

Only a few counts were recorded for this clonotype. The chain employs TRBV20-1 and TRBJ1-2; no definite D call. The ends were cut back, 2 bases at V and 8 bases at J, with 9 bases in the middle. This CDR3 has 11 residues. In germline, CDR1 is DFQATT, CDR2 SNEGSKA (reference sequence). This CDR3 is CSARFQAGYTF. The CDR3 coding sequence is TGCAGTGCTAGATTCCAGGCAGGCTACACCTTC.